The 13 T cell receptor beta chains presented below share a single source sample, sequenced in a study of beta chain features in type 1 diabetes. Their cognate antigens are unknown. Sequencing targeted expressed TCRB transcripts, as all isolated RNA had been reverse transcribed. TCRdb keeps only in-frame clones here, not all; method: immunoSEQ multiplex PCR. The data contain some 660,000 clones, around 15% of them seen just once; the ten biggest clones take up 0.03% to 0.04%. General observations from the study: For Type 1 diabetes patients, all four CD4+ subsets carried TCRB CDR3s that were moderately but significantly shorter.

The sample comprised naive CD4+ T cells from blood. These TCRs come from a man aged 18 to 29 with type 1 diabetes.

The rearrangement links TRBV6-5 to TRBJ2-7, with D tentatively TRBD2 (5 bases). This CDR3 spans 14 amino acids. Looked up from germline, CDR1 is MNHEY and CDR2 is SVGAGI. The germline V and J ends were trimmed by 8 bases and 0 bases, with 14 bases remaining between them. DNA for the CDR3: TGTGCCAGCCGGACTTACAGAAGCTCCTACGAGCAGTACTTC. Protein: CASRTYRSSYEQYF.

A few counts support this clone. In DNA, the CDR3 is TGTGCCAGCAGCCTAACCTCCTACGAGCAGTACTTC. This encodes CASSLTSYEQYF. The chain has TRBV7-2 and TRBJ2-7; no clear D gene. The CDR3 covers 12 residues. Germline V gene lookup returns CDR1 SGHTA and CDR2 FQGNSA. V lost 5 bases, J lost 0 bases, and 5 bases lay in between. Using reference TRBV7-2 and TRBJ2-7 for the parts outside the CDR3, the full variable domain is GAGVSQSPSNKVTEKGKDVELRCDPISGHTALYWYRQSLGQGLEFLIYFQGNSAPDKSGLPSDRFSAERTGGSVSTLTIQRTQQEDSAVYLCASSLTSYEQYFGPGTRLTVT.

The gene calls are TRBV27 and TRBJ2-7; unclear D gene. CDR3 size: 13 residues. CDR1 is MNHEY and CDR2 is SMNVEV in the germline V gene (reference sequence). The V end was cut by 4 bases, the J end by 6 bases, with 13 bases between. The CDR3 here is CASSSRHQFEQYF. The CDR3 nucleotides read TGTGCCAGCAGTTCCCGACATCAATTCGAGCAGTACTTC.

The V call is TRBV28, the J call TRBJ2-1, with D maybe TRBD1 (6 bases). CDR3 length: 16 residues. Germline V gives CDR1 MDHEN, CDR2 SYDVKM. Trimming cost V 7 bases and J 2 bases, with 18 bases left between them. CDR3 nucleotides: TGTGCCAGCAACTCGGCCGGGACAAATACCTACAATGAGCAGTTCTTC. Amino acid sequence: CASNSAGTNTYNEQFF.

There are a few counts of this clone. The chain uses TRBV6-1 and TRBJ2-1; D ambiguous. Germline values: CDR1 MNHNS, CDR2 SASEGT. Between the trimmed V and J ends, which lost 3 bases and 9 bases, there was a span of 9 bases. This CDR3 has 12 amino acids. This CDR3 is CASSDFRGEQFF. CDR3 nucleotides: TGTGCCAGCAGTGATTTCCGCGGTGAGCAGTTCTTC.

The rearrangement uses TRBV2 and TRBJ2-3; D not certain. Per germline, CDR1 SNHLY and CDR2 FYNNEI. This CDR3 contains 17 residues. V was pared by 7 bases and J by 0 bases, with 20 bases between. The CDR3 sequence: CASMMQRRDPSTDTQYF. The CDR3 nucleotides are TGTGCCAGCATGATGCAGCGCAGAGACCCTAGCACAGATACGCAGTATTTT.

The chain recombines TRBV5-1 with TRBJ2-2; D perhaps matches TRBD1 (5 bases). The CDR3 is 15 residues long. Germline V gives CDR1 SGHRS, CDR2 YFSETQ. V lost 1 base, J lost 3 bases, and 10 bases lay in between. CDR3 residues: CASSLTGPDTGELFF. DNA for the CDR3: TGCGCCAGCAGCTTGACAGGACCAGACACCGGGGAGCTGTTTTTT.

The rearrangement links TRBV25-1 to TRBJ2-1; TRBD1 matches 9 bases. V lost 5 bases, J lost 7 bases, and 12 bases stayed unmatched. From germline, CDR1 is MGHDK and CDR2 SYGVNS. CDR3 length equals 16 residues. The CDR3 reads CASSSADGTGYNEQFF. CDR3 nucleotide sequence: TGTGCCAGCAGTTCTGCCGATGGGACAGGGTATAATGAGCAGTTCTTC.

The chain combines TRBV7-9 with TRBJ2-1, with 9 bases aligning to TRBD2. Germline CDR1 SEHNR, CDR2 FQNEAQ (reference sequence). The J segment lost 0 bases and the V segment lost 7 bases, leaving 4 bases of the junction unmatched. There are 15 residues in the CDR3. The CDR3 protein is CASILSGSSYNEQFF. The CDR3 DNA is TGTGCCAGCATCCTTAGCGGGAGCTCCTACAATGAGCAGTTCTTC.

The V call is TRBV27, the J call TRBJ2-6; no definite D call. The V gene's germline CDR1 is MNHEY and CDR2 SMNVEV (reference sequence). The CDR3 loop spans 17 amino acids. Trimming took 7 bases from V and 0 from J, leaving 16 bases between them. CDR3 sequence reads: CASKIGAELSGANVLTF. For the CDR3, the DNA is TGTGCCAGCAAGATTGGAGCCGAACTCTCTGGGGCCAACGTCCTGACTTTC.

The DNA of the CDR3 is TGTGCCTGGAGCGCCCGGTGGGGCAGGGCCCGTAATGAAAAACTGTTTTTT. Translated, it gives CAWSARWGRARNEKLFF. This chain links TRBV30 with TRBJ1-4; D possibly corresponds to TRBD1 (5 bases). V lost 3 bases and J lost 4, with 21 bases in between. The germline V gene encodes CDR1 GTSNPN and CDR2 SVGIG (reference sequence). The CDR3 is made up of 17 amino acids.

The V call is TRBV6-5, the J call TRBJ2-1, with unresolved D. This CDR3 comprises 16 residues. Germline loops: CDR1 MNHEY, CDR2 SVGAGI. The V end was cut by 2 bases, the J end by 2 bases, with 13 bases between. CDR3 sequence: CASSYEVAPAYNEQFF. DNA for the CDR3: TGTGCCAGCAGTTACGAAGTAGCTCCCGCCTACAATGAGCAGTTCTTC.

This clone has a count of ten or more. In the same sample, other DNA sequences code for this CDR3. The V gene is TRBV7-9, the J gene TRBJ1-5; D unresolved. Germline V gives CDR1 SEHNR, CDR2 FQNEAQ (reference sequence). CDR3 length equals 12 residues. The V and J ends lost 1 base and 6 bases respectively, with 4 bases between them. DNA of the CDR3: TGTGCCAGCAGCTTAGTGGGTCAGCCCCAGCATTTT. The encoded protein is CASSLVGQPQHF.